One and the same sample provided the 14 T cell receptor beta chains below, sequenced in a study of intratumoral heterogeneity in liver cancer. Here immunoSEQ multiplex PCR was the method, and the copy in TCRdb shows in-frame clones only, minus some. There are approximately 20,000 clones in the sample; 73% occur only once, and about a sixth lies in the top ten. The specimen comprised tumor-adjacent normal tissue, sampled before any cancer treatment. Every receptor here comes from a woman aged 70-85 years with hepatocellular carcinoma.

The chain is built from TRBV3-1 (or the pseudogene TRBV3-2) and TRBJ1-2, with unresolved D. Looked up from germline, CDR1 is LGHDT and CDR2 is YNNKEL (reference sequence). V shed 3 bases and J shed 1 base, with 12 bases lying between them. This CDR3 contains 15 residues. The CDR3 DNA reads TGTGCCAGCAGCCATCATTCCTCCAATAACTATGGCTACACCTTC. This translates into CASSHHSSNNYGYTF.

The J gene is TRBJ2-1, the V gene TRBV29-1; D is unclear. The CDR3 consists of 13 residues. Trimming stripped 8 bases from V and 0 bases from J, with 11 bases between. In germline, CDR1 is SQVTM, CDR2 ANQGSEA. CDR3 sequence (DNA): TGCAGCTTCGGAGCTAGCTCCTACAATGAGCAGTTCTTC. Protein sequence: CSFGASSYNEQFF.

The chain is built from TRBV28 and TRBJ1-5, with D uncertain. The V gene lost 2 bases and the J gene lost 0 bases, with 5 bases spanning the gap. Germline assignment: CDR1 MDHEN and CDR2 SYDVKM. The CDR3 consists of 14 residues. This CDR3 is CASSLVVSNQPQHF. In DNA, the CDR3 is TGTGCCAGCAGTTTAGTTGTTAGCAATCAGCCCCAGCATTTT.

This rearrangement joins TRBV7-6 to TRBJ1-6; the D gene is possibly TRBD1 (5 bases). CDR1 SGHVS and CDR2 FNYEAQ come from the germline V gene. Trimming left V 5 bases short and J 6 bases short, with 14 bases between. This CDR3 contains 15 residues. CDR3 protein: CASSARVRGNSPLHF. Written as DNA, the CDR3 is TGTGCCAGCAGCGCCAGGGTGAGGGGTAATTCACCCCTCCACTTT.

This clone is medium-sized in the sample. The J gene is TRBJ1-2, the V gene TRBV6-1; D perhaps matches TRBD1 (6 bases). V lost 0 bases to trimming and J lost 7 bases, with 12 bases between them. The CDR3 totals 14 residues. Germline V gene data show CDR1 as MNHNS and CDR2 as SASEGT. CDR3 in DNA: TGTGCCAGCAGTGAAGCTAGTAGGACAGTTGGCTACACCTTC. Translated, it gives CASSEASRTVGYTF.

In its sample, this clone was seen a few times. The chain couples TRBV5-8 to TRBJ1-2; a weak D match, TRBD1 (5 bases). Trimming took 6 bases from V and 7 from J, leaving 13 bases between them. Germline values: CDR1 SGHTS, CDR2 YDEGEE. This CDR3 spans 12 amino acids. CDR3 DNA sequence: TGTGCCAGCAACGGCATGGGACCTGGCTACACCTTC. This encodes CASNGMGPGYTF.

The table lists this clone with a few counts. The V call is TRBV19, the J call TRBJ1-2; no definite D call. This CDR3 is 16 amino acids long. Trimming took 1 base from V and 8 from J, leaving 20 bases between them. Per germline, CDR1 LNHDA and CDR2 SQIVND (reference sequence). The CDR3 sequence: CASSIVGRHETGGYTF. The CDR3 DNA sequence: TGTGCCAGTAGTATAGTTGGCAGGCACGAGACGGGAGGCTACACCTTC.

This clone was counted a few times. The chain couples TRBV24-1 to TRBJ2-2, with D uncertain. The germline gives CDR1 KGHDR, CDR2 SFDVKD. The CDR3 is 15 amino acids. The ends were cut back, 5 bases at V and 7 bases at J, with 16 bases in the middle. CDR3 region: CATSGSELWGGELFF. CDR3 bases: TGTGCCACCAGTGGATCTGAGTTATGGGGCGGGGAGCTGTTTTTT.

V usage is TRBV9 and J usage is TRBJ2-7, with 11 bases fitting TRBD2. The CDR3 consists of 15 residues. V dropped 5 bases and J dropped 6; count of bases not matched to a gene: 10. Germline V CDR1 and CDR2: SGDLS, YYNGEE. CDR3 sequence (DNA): TGTGCCAGCAGTCCTCTGGGACTAGCGGAAGGCGAGCAGTACTTC. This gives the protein CASSPLGLAEGEQYF. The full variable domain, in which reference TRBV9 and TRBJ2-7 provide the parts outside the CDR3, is DSGVTQTPKHLITATGQRVTLRCSPRSGDLSVYWYQQSLDQGLQFLIQYYNGEERAKGNILERFSAQQFPDLHSELNLSSLELGDSALYFCASSPLGLAEGEQYFGPGTRLTVT.

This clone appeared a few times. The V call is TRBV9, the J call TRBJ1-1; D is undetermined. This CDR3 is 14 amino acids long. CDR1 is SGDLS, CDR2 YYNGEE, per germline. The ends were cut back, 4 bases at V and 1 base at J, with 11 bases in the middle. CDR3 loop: CASSSRSGNTEAFF. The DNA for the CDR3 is TGTGCCAGCAGCTCAAGATCAGGGAACACTGAAGCTTTCTTT.

This CDR3 is CASSAISQPGELRARNQPQHF. The CDR3 region has the DNA TGTGCCAGCAGTGCAATATCCCAGCCAGGGGAGCTCAGAGCGCGCAATCAGCCCCAGCATTTT. V is TRBV2 and J is TRBJ1-5, with a possible D match to TRBD1 (6 bases). Per the germline V gene, CDR1 is SNHLY and CDR2 is FYNNEI. The CDR3 loop spans 21 amino acids. V lost 4 bases and J lost 2, with 30 bases in between.

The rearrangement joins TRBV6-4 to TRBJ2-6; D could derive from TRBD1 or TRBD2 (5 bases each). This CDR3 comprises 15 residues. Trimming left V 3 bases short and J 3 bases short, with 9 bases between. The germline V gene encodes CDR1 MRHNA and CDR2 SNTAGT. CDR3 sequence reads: CASSEEGLGANVLTF. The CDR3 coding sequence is TGTGCCAGCAGTGAAGAGGGGCTTGGGGCCAACGTCCTGACTTTC.

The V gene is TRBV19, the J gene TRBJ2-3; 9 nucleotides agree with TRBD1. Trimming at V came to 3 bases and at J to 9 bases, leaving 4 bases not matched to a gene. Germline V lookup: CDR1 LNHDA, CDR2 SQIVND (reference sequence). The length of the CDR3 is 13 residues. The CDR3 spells CASSMEGQGTQYF. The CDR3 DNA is TGTGCCAGTAGTATGGAAGGACAGGGGACGCAGTATTTT.

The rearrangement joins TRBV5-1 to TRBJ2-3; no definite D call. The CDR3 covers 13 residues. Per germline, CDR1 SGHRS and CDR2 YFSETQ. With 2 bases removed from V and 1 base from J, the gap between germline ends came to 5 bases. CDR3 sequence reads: CASSFEGTDTQYF. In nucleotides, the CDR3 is TGCGCCAGCAGCTTTGAGGGCACAGATACGCAGTATTTT.